This T cell receptor (beta chain) came from a study of OX40 agonist ivuxolimab in advanced cancers. Study-level background: Recorded diagnoses for dose-escalation patients were hepatocellular carcinoma, melanoma, renal cell or head and neck cancer. Study outcomes and limitations: Partial responders receiving 0.1-3.0 mg/kg showed among the lowest clonal expansion. Researchers report that CD8+ T cells had, on average, more expanded clones than CD4+. Antigens targeted by the expanded peripheral T cells were not determined.

For this clone: Antigen unknown.

Germline values: CDR1 MGHDK, CDR2 SYGVNS. This CDR3 has 14 amino acids. With 6 bases clipped from V and 3 bases from J, the junction kept 5 bases outside the gene matches. Profiling relied on immunoSEQ multiplex PCR, and the TCRdb table lists in-frame clones only, not all of them. The data contain 65,000 to 85,000 clones, 85% of them singletons. The TCR comes from an adult with an advanced solid tumor such as melanoma, head and neck, liver or kidney cancer. Sequencing was performed on CD4+ or CD8+ T cells sorted from blood, taken in a trial of the OX40 agonist ivuxolimab. The chain combines TRBV25-1 with TRBJ1-3; 7 bases map to TRBD1. The CDR3 spells CASRGTAGGNTIYF. The CDR3 bases are TGTGCCAGCAGGGGGACAGCTGGTGGAAACACCATATATTTT. The full variable domain, rest sourced from reference TRBV25-1 and TRBJ1-3, is EADIYQTPRYLVIGTGKKITLECSQTMGHDKMYWYQQDPGMELHLIHYSYGVNSTEKGDLSSESTVSRIRTEHFPLTLESARPSHTSQYLCASRGTAGGNTIYFGEGSWLTVV.